Shown below are 6 T cell receptor beta chains from a single sample sequenced in a study of shared clonotypes between healthy human individuals. Clones were sequenced by immunoSEQ multiplex PCR, and TCRdb holds only the in-frame ones, with some missing. Here the sample spans over a million clones, roughly 96% being singletons. Specimen: naive CD4+ T cells sorted from blood. Noted subset: CD45RA+ positively selected. These receptors all come from a man aged 25-40 years in good health.

In its sample, this clone was seen once. The rearrangement links TRBV7-9 to TRBJ2-7, with a weak D call TRBD2 (6 bases). Between the trimmed V and J ends, which lost 2 bases and 2 bases, there was a span of 19 bases. The length of the CDR3 is 17 residues. Germline V CDR1 and CDR2: SEHNR, FQNEAQ (reference sequence). CDR3 in DNA: TGTGCCAGCAGCTTACCCCGGGACTCGATAAATACCTACGAGCAGTACTTC. It yields the protein CASSLPRDSINTYEQYF.

Concerning this clone: Other DNA sequences in this sample translate to the same CDR3. The chain has TRBV18 and TRBJ2-2; 9 nucleotides match TRBD2. The CDR3 is 16 amino acids. With V trimmed by 3 bases and J by 0 bases, 2 bases remained unmatched. Germline values: CDR1 KGHSH, CDR2 LQKENI. The CDR3 region is CASSPLAGSNTGELFF. CDR3 nucleotide sequence: TGTGCCAGCTCACCGCTAGCGGGATCGAACACCGGGGAGCTGTTTTTT.

The chain uses TRBV15 and TRBJ1-5, with D uncertain. Germline V lookup: CDR1 LNHNV, CDR2 YYDKDF (reference sequence). The CDR3 runs to 15 residues. Trimming took off 1 base at V and 4 bases at J, with 11 bases between the two ends. The CDR3: CATSRGEVTNQPQHF. The CDR3 nucleotides are TGTGCCACCAGCAGAGGGGAGGTGACAAATCAGCCCCAGCATTTT.

The gene calls are TRBV18 and TRBJ1-5; 11 positions agree with TRBD1. Germline CDR1 reads KGHSH; CDR2 reads LQKENI. CDR3 size: 14 residues. Trimming removed 8 bases from V and 5 bases from J; junction bases left unmatched: 5. CDR3 sequence (DNA): TGTGCCAGCGTGACGGACAGGGGGCATCAGCCCCAGCATTTT. Translating it yields CASVTDRGHQPQHF.

In the case of this clone: In the same sample, other DNA sequences code for this CDR3. The chain joins TRBV7-2 to TRBJ1-2; tentatively, D is TRBD1 (5 bases). The V gene lost 1 base and the J gene lost 1 base, with 13 bases spanning the gap. CDR1 and CDR2 from the germline V gene are SGHTA and FQGNSA. The CDR3 is 16 amino acids. The CDR3, as DNA: TGTGCCAGCAGCTTAGATTCTGGGGGAGTTAACTATGGCTACACCTTC. It is translated as CASSLDSGGVNYGYTF.

The rearrangement links TRBV10-3 to TRBJ1-3; D remains unclear. Deletions cut 7 bases from V and 0 bases from J, with 10 bases between. The CDR3 covers 14 residues. Germline-derived CDR1 and CDR2 are ENHRY and SYGVKD. The CDR3 DNA is TGTGCCATCAAAAAGCTCAGCTCTGGAAACACCATATATTTT. It encodes CAIKKLSSGNTIYF.